The rows below give T cell receptor beta chains drawn from one sample of a study of tumor-infiltrating lymphocytes in primary liver carcinoma. TCRdb processed the multiplex PCR reads anew with MiXCR; each CDR3 protein has one entry. Of approximately 54,000 distinct CDR3 sequences listed, 60% to 75% are singletons. Input material: liver tumor tissue from sampling region 2. These TCRs come from a man aged 35-49 years with primary liver carcinoma and hepatitis B virus infection. Each CDR3 is given with its conserved first and last residue. A D gene is named only where the DNA matches it firmly. The size entry is marked missing in some rows and otherwise reads once, few, many or a size class.

cdr3_nt: TGTGCCAGTAGCTTAATAAAAGGCGGACAGCTCCACGGGACACAGTACTTC; cdr3_aa: CASSLIKGGQLHGTQYF; d_call: .; clone_size: .; v_call: TRBV11-1; j_call: TRBJ2-5
cdr3_nt: TGTGCCAGCAGACCGGCAAGCGGTTCCAACAATAAGCAGTTCTTC; cdr3_aa: CASRPASGSNNKQFF; d_call: .; clone_size: .; v_call: TRBV7-8; j_call: TRBJ2-1
cdr3_nt: TGCAGCCCTGAACCCCCGACTAGCGGGACCTACAATGAGCAGTTCTTC; cdr3_aa: CSPEPPTSGTYNEQFF; d_call: TRBD2; clone_size: .; v_call: TRBV29-1; j_call: TRBJ2-1
cdr3_nt: TGTGCCAGCAACCCTACAGGGATCTATGGCTACACCTTC; cdr3_aa: CASNPTGIYGYTF; d_call: .; clone_size: .; v_call: TRBV7-9; j_call: TRBJ1-2
cdr3_nt: TGCGCCAGAAGCCAAGATCGGACAGGGGTTAAATCCGAGCAGCACTTC; cdr3_aa: CARSQDRTGVKSEQHF; d_call: TRBD1; clone_size: .; v_call: TRBV4-1; j_call: TRBJ2-7
cdr3_nt: TGCGCCAGCAGCCTAGCCGGGACTAGCGTCTACAATGAACAGTTCTTC; cdr3_aa: CASSLAGTSVYNEQFF; d_call: TRBD2; clone_size: .; v_call: TRBV4-1; j_call: TRBJ2-1
cdr3_nt: TGTGCCAGCTCCTTGGGGGAGAGGGAGACCACCTATGGCTACACCTTC; cdr3_aa: CASSLGERETTYGYTF; d_call: .; clone_size: .; v_call: TRBV11-2; j_call: TRBJ1-2
cdr3_nt: TGTGCCAGCTGCTTAAATAGCTCATCTGGAAACACTATATATTTT; cdr3_aa: CASCLNSSSGNTIYF; d_call: .; clone_size: .; v_call: TRBV11-2; j_call: TRBJ1-3
cdr3_nt: TGTGCCAGCATCTTCACGGGGGGGGAAGGGAGCGGGGAGCTGTTTTTT; cdr3_aa: CASIFTGGEGSGELFF; d_call: TRBD2; clone_size: .; v_call: TRBV11-2; j_call: TRBJ2-2
cdr3_nt: TGCAGCGTTCTAGCGGGAGGGCCCGCTGCGTGTACCGGGGAGCTGTTTTTT; cdr3_aa: CSVLAGGPAACTGELFF; d_call: TRBD2; clone_size: .; v_call: TRBV29-1; j_call: TRBJ2-2
cdr3_nt: TGTGTCAGCAGTCGTCAGAATGAGCAATTCTTC; cdr3_aa: CVSSRQNEQFF; d_call: .; clone_size: .; v_call: TRBV12-3/TRBV12-4; j_call: TRBJ2-1
cdr3_nt: TGTGCCATCGGCTCAGGGGACGGTAATGAGAAACTGTTTTTT; cdr3_aa: CAIGSGDGNEKLFF; d_call: .; clone_size: .; v_call: TRBV10-3; j_call: TRBJ1-4
cdr3_nt: TGTGCCAGCAGAGAGACTAGAGCGGGTTACAAGCAGTACTTC; cdr3_aa: CASRETRAGYKQYF; d_call: .; clone_size: .; v_call: TRBV6-1; j_call: TRBJ2-7
cdr3_nt: TGCGCCAGCTGTCCCGGGGCTAACACTGAAGCTTTCTTT; cdr3_aa: CASCPGANTEAFF; d_call: .; clone_size: .; v_call: TRBV5-1; j_call: TRBJ1-1
cdr3_nt: TGTGCCAGTAGCATCGACCCACTGGGACAGGGAAGCTACGAGCAGTACTTC; cdr3_aa: CASSIDPLGQGSYEQYF; d_call: TRBD1; clone_size: .; v_call: TRBV11-2; j_call: TRBJ2-7
cdr3_nt: TGCCCCAGCAGCTCCCCAGGGGGATTTAGCTCCTACGAGCAGTACTTC; cdr3_aa: CPSSSPGGFSSYEQYF; d_call: TRBD1; clone_size: .; v_call: TRBV4-1; j_call: TRBJ2-7
cdr3_nt: TGTGCCAGCAGTTACTCGTGGGGAACCGGGGAGCTGTTTTTT; cdr3_aa: CASSYSWGTGELFF; d_call: .; clone_size: many; v_call: TRBV6-5; j_call: TRBJ2-2
cdr3_nt: TGTGCCAGCAGCACCCTTTGGGCCCATGGCTACACCTTC; cdr3_aa: CASSTLWAHGYTF; d_call: .; clone_size: .; v_call: TRBV11-2; j_call: TRBJ1-2
cdr3_nt: TGTGCCAGCAGAGGACAGGGGGATTTCGAGCAGTACTTC; cdr3_aa: CASRGQGDFEQYF; d_call: TRBD1; clone_size: once; v_call: TRBV6-1; j_call: TRBJ2-7
cdr3_nt: TGTGCCAGCAGTCCGCGGGACAAGAGGAATACTGAAGCTTTCTTT; cdr3_aa: CASSPRDKRNTEAFF; d_call: .; clone_size: .; v_call: TRBV12-3/TRBV12-4; j_call: TRBJ1-1
cdr3_nt: TGTGCCACATCTGGCTCGACAGGGGGTCATTATGTCTCCTACAATGAGCAGTTCTTC; cdr3_aa: CATSGSTGGHYVSYNEQFF; d_call: TRBD1; clone_size: .; v_call: TRBV7-8; j_call: TRBJ2-1
cdr3_nt: TGTGCCAGCAGCTTAAATGATACCCGTGAGCAGTTCTTC; cdr3_aa: CASSLNDTREQFF; d_call: .; clone_size: once; v_call: TRBV11-2; j_call: TRBJ2-1
cdr3_nt: TGTGCCGGCAGGGGGAAGCGATCCTACGAGCAGTACTTC; cdr3_aa: CAGRGKRSYEQYF; d_call: TRBD1; clone_size: .; v_call: TRBV11-1; j_call: TRBJ2-7
cdr3_nt: TGCAGCGTTGCACCTAAGCGGGACTCCTACGAGCAGTATTTC; cdr3_aa: CSVAPKRDSYEQYF; d_call: TRBD2; clone_size: .; v_call: TRBV29-1; j_call: TRBJ2-7
cdr3_nt: TGCAGTGTTGATAGTCTGGGGGAGTCCTACGATGAGCAGTTCTTC; cdr3_aa: CSVDSLGESYDEQFF; d_call: .; clone_size: .; v_call: TRBV29-1; j_call: TRBJ2-1